This record concerns one TCR beta chain sequence. Its target is unknown. Across several immunoSEQ plates, the genomic DNA of each subset was split evenly. Using immunoSEQ multiplex PCR, the repertoire was profiled, and TCRdb retains in-frame clones only, with some absent. The sample carries 2,500,000 or so clones, approximately 94% recorded once. Germline assignment: CDR1 MNHEY and CDR2 SVGAGI. The CDR3 loop spans 15 amino acids. The J segment lost 2 bases and the V segment lost 6 bases, leaving 9 bases of the junction unmatched. These data come from a study of shared clonotypes between healthy human individuals. For the study at large: Participating donors consisted of two women and a few men aged 18 to 49.

Study-wide results and limits: Naive CD4 clonotypes were shared across a few donors at roughly 5%. When compared with the clonotypes that were shared by all four sorted-subset donors, the non-shared clonotypes turned out to have lower generation probabilities.

This chain links TRBV6-5 with TRBJ2-7, with 8 bases lining up with TRBD1. Sequenced sample: naive CD4+ T cells from PBMCs. Subset indicated: CD45RA+ positively selected. The origin of this receptor is a man aged 18 to 35 in good health. Some clones in this sample may be carry-over from other donors' samples. CDR3 in amino acids: CASRTAGTGAYEQYF. DNA of the CDR3: TGTGCCAGCAGGACTGCCGGGACAGGAGCCTACGAGCAGTACTTC.